These 29 T cell receptor beta chains originate from one sample sequenced in a study. Tregs were sorted as CD4+CD25+CD127-/low cells. MiXCR was run by TCRdb on the 5' RACE reads, yielding one entry per CDR3 protein. Here the sample spans roughly 45,000 distinct CDR3 sequences, less than 25% being singletons. The source material was Tregs sorted from blood. Every receptor here comes from a female donor with breast cancer.

The chain employs TRBV6-1 and TRBJ2-1; 11 bases match TRBD2. CDR1 and CDR2 from the germline V gene are MNHNS and SASEGT. The CDR3 is 15 amino acids. J lost 9 bases, V lost 6 bases, and 10 bases had no gene match. CDR3 residues: CASSQNLAGGSEQFF. CDR3 coding DNA: TGTGCCAGCAGCCAAAACCTAGCGGGAGGAAGTGAGCAGTTCTTC.

This clonotype has a count of ten or more. This sequence joins TRBV12-3 or TRBV12-4 and TRBJ1-1; D ambiguous. The CDR3 extends over 13 amino acids. The ends were cut back, 7 bases at V and 2 bases at J, with 11 bases in the middle. CDR3 DNA: TGTGCCAGCACCAACACTGTAAACACTGAAGCTTTCTTT. This translates into CASTNTVNTEAFF.

In regard to this clonotype: This may be a read error: a much more frequent sequence differs by one nucleotide. The chain recombines TRBV2 with TRBJ2-1, with 8 bases that match TRBD2. Germline assignment: CDR1 SNHLY and CDR2 FYNNEI. This CDR3 comprises 14 residues. The CDR3 protein is CTSCLREVYNEQFF. Written as DNA, the CDR3 is TGTACCAGCTGCTTGCGGGAGGTCTACAATGAGCAGTTCTTC.

This clonotype was observed many times. The chain has TRBV5-1 and TRBJ2-7; D is unresolved. V was clipped by 1 base and J by 2 bases, with 7 bases between them. The CDR3 has 13 amino acids. Germline-derived CDR1 and CDR2 are SGHRS and YFSETQ. The DNA for the CDR3 is TGCGCCAGCAGCTTGTCAGCGACCTACGAGCAGTACTTC. Amino acids: CASSLSATYEQYF.

The V and J genes are TRBV5-1 and TRBJ2-1; D is perhaps TRBD2 (6 bases). Per germline, CDR1 SGHRS and CDR2 YFSETQ. The CDR3 runs to 15 residues. V lost 0 bases to trimming and J lost 2 bases, with 9 bases between them. Written as DNA, the CDR3 is TGCGCCAGCAGCTTGGCGGGAGTGGCCTACAATGAGCAGTTCTTC. Translation gives CASSLAGVAYNEQFF. Looking up the rest from reference TRBV5-1 and TRBJ2-1 gives the full variable domain: KAGVTQTPRYLIKTRGQQVTLSCSPISGHRSVSWYQQTPGQGLQFLFEYFSETQRNKGNFPGRFSGRQFSNSRSEMNVSTLELGDSALYLCASSLAGVAYNEQFFGPGTRLTVL.

This clonotype was seen at least ten times. This rearrangement joins TRBV4-1 to TRBJ1-2; 7 bases match TRBD1. This CDR3 is 15 amino acids long. V was clipped by 0 bases and J by 6 bases; unmatched bases: 7. Germline V gene sequence: CDR1 MGHRA, CDR2 YSYEKL. The CDR3 spells CASSQEFSGGDGYTF. Here the CDR3 DNA reads TGCGCCAGCAGCCAAGAGTTCTCAGGGGGTGATGGCTACACCTTC.

This clonotype turned up a few times. The V call is TRBV2, the J call TRBJ2-7, with 12 positions matching TRBD2. This CDR3 comprises 15 residues. V lost 7 bases, J lost 4 bases, and 8 bases stayed unmatched. Per the germline V gene, CDR1 is SNHLY and CDR2 is FYNNEI. The CDR3 coding sequence is TGTGCCAGCAACACCCTAGCGGGAGGGCCTTACGAGCAGTACTTC. Amino acid sequence: CASNTLAGGPYEQYF.

The chain employs TRBV27 and TRBJ1-5; possible D gene TRBD1, 6 bases. Germline CDR1 is MNHEY and CDR2 is SMNVEV (reference sequence). The CDR3 covers 15 residues. The V end lost 5 bases, the J end lost 6 bases, and 17 bases lay between the germline ends. Written as DNA, the CDR3 is TGTGCCAGCAGTCCCCTCGCGGGGGGCAGTCAGCCCCAGCATTTT. Encoded protein: CASSPLAGGSQPQHF.

With regard to this clonotype: Since a much larger clone is just one base distant, this may be a read error. The chain carries TRBV9 and TRBJ2-3; TRBD1 might be the D (6 bases). From germline, CDR1 is SGDLS and CDR2 YYNGEE. This CDR3 comprises 13 residues. The V end lost 3 bases, the J end lost 5 bases, and 10 bases lay between the germline ends. The CDR3 DNA follows: TGTGCCAGCAGCGGAGGGGGAGAAGATACGCAGTATTTT. Amino acid sequence: CASSGGGEDTQYF.

This clonotype appeared a few times. The chain recombines TRBV9 with TRBJ2-5, with 8 nucleotides matching TRBD1. Looked up from germline, CDR1 is SGDLS and CDR2 is YYNGEE. V was clipped by 4 bases and J by 5 bases; unmatched bases: 13. CDR3 length equals 16 residues. CDR3 sequence: CASSLNSGGASETQYF. The CDR3, as DNA: TGTGCCAGCAGCCTAAATTCAGGGGGCGCTTCCGAGACCCAGTACTTC.

Remarks on this clonotype: A read error is possible here, since a much larger clone lies one base away. This rearrangement joins TRBV4-1 to TRBJ2-7; D gene unclear. CDR3 length: 14 amino acids. Trimming pared 1 base from V and 2 bases from J, leaving 9 bases between. In germline, CDR1 is MGHRA, CDR2 YSYEKL. CDR3 sequence reads: CASSQASSTYEQYF. CDR3 sequence (DNA): TGCGCCAGCAGCCAAGCCTCATCAACCTACGAGCAGTACTTC.

This clonotype was counted between two and nine times. The chain combines TRBV4-1 with TRBJ1-5; unclear D gene. The V gene lost 3 bases and the J gene lost 11 bases, with 11 bases spanning the gap. The CDR3 consists of 12 residues. From germline, CDR1 is MGHRA and CDR2 YSYEKL. This CDR3 is CASSQDGRAQHF. CDR3 coding DNA: TGCGCCAGCAGCCAGGACGGTAGGGCCCAGCATTTT.

Only a few counts were recorded for this clonotype. The chain employs TRBV10-3 and TRBJ1-2; weak D call: TRBD1 (5 bases). The CDR3 covers 15 residues. V was shortened by 0 bases and J by 4 bases, with 12 bases between the two germline ends. Germline lookup yields CDR1 ENHRY and CDR2 SYGVKD. The DNA for the CDR3 is TGTGCCATCAGTGAGTCGATCCGGGGCGGCTATGGCTACACCTTC. It translates to CAISESIRGGYGYTF.

The chain combines TRBV7-9 with TRBJ2-1; D not resolved. Looked up from germline, CDR1 is SEHNR and CDR2 is FQNEAQ (reference sequence). The CDR3 runs 12 residues. V lost 6 bases, J lost 9 bases, and 12 bases lay in between. The CDR3 reads CASRGLSSEQFF. The DNA for the CDR3 is TGTGCCAGCAGAGGTTTATCGTCTGAGCAGTTCTTC.

The chain combines TRBV18 with TRBJ2-2, with D maybe TRBD2 (6 bases). The CDR3 is made up of 13 amino acids. Germline lookup yields CDR1 KGHSH and CDR2 LQKENI. V gave up 2 bases and J gave up 5 bases, with 6 bases separating them. The CDR3, as DNA: TGTGCCAGCTCACCAGGGACTACCGGGGAGCTGTTTTTT. It encodes CASSPGTTGELFF.

This clonotype was recorded many times. The V call is TRBV29-1, the J call TRBJ1-2; a weak D match, TRBD1 (5 bases). Per the germline V gene, CDR1 is SQVTM and CDR2 is ANQGSEA. The CDR3 runs 13 residues. The V end lost 6 bases, the J end lost 3 bases, and 14 bases lay between the germline ends. The CDR3 is CSVTTAGYYGYTF. CDR3 nucleotides: TGCAGCGTAACGACCGCAGGGTACTATGGCTACACCTTC.

This clonotype was detected a few times. The chain has TRBV28 and TRBJ2-1; 16 bases match TRBD2. J lost 1 base, V lost 5 bases, and 8 bases had no gene match. Germline values: CDR1 MDHEN, CDR2 SYDVKM. This CDR3 region has 19 residues. In nucleotides, the CDR3 is TGTGCCAGCAGTCAAAAGGGACTAGCGGGAGGGGGGTCCTACAATGAGCAGTTCTTC. Translation: CASSQKGLAGGGSYNEQFF.

This clonotype was counted a few times. The chain has TRBV28 and TRBJ1-1; D is ambiguous. This CDR3 region has 17 residues. Looked up from germline, CDR1 is MDHEN and CDR2 is SYDVKM. Trimming shortened V by 6 bases and J by 5 bases, and 25 bases separated the two germline ends. The CDR3 DNA reads as TGTGCCAGCAGACCCGCTAAGGGCAACGGGCCTGAGACTGAAGCTTTCTTT. Amino acid sequence: CASRPAKGNGPETEAFF.

This clonotype has more than one count but fewer than ten. The rearrangement joins TRBV11-1 to TRBJ2-3; the D gene is possibly TRBD1 (5 bases). Germline V gene lookup returns CDR1 SGHAT and CDR2 FQDESV (reference sequence). Between the trimmed V and J ends, which lost 4 bases and 6 bases, there was a span of 5 bases. CDR3 length: 11 amino acids. The CDR3 DNA reads TGTGCCAGCAGCTCAGGGGATACGCAGTATTTT. Its translation: CASSSGDTQYF.

The chain's CDR3 is CASSSPGSTDTQYF. CDR3 sequence (DNA): TGTGCCAGCAGCTCACCCGGAAGCACAGATACGCAGTATTTT. The chain joins TRBV7-9 to TRBJ2-3, with no clear D. Trimming removed 4 bases at V and 0 bases at J, with 8 bases between. CDR3 length: 14 residues. CDR1 is SEHNR, CDR2 FQNEAQ, per germline (reference sequence).

This clonotype showed up many times. The rearrangement links TRBV5-4 to TRBJ1-2; a weak D match, TRBD1 (5 bases). Trimming cost V 1 base and J 6 bases, with 16 bases left between them. Germline V CDR1 and CDR2: SGHNT, YYREEE (reference sequence). The CDR3 is 15 amino acids. CDR3 residues: CASSLFGLAGDGYTF. The CDR3 coding sequence is TGTGCCAGCAGCTTGTTCGGTCTTGCGGGGGATGGCTACACCTTC.

This clonotype appeared a few times. The chain recombines TRBV9 with TRBJ2-5, with 9 nucleotides matching TRBD2. Trimming removed 2 bases from V and 4 bases from J; junction bases left unmatched: 9. Per the germline V gene, CDR1 is SGDLS and CDR2 is YYNGEE. The CDR3 consists of 16 residues. The CDR3 sequence: CASSVGSGGHPETQYF. The CDR3 bases are TGTGCCAGCAGCGTTGGTAGCGGGGGCCACCCAGAGACCCAGTACTTC.

This clonotype was seen a handful of times. The chain employs TRBV20-1 and TRBJ2-5, with D possibly called TRBD1 or TRBD2 (5 bases each). Germline V gives CDR1 DFQATT, CDR2 SNEGSKA (reference sequence). CDR3 length equals 15 residues. Trimming left V 3 bases short and J 2 bases short, with 16 bases between. The CDR3 bases are TGCAGTGCTAGTCAGGGAGCGGCCCCACAAGAGACCCAGTACTTC. It encodes CSASQGAAPQETQYF.

On this clonotype itself: The conserved phenylalanine or tryptophan normally closing the CDR3 is absent here, so this likely arose from a read error. V usage is TRBV20-1 and J usage is TRBJ2-7; unclear D gene. CDR3 size: 14 residues. Germline lookup yields CDR1 DFQATT and CDR2 SNEGSKA (reference sequence). Trimming removed 1 base at V and 0 bases at J, with 10 bases between. CDR3 nucleotides: TGCAGTGCTAGAGTAAAATCGAGCTCCTACGAGCAGTACTCC. The encoded protein is CSARVKSSSYEQYS.

This clonotype was found many times. The chain recombines TRBV12-3 or TRBV12-4 with TRBJ1-2; D not certain. Trimming removed 0 bases from V and 6 bases from J, with 11 bases in between. This CDR3 contains 14 residues. Written as DNA, the CDR3 is TGTGCCAGCAGTTTAGCGCTTACTGGAGATGGCTACACCTTC. Its translation: CASSLALTGDGYTF.

The chain uses TRBV6-1 and TRBJ1-4, with 10 bases that match TRBD1. J lost 0 bases, V lost 3 bases, and 7 bases had no gene match. Looked up from germline, CDR1 is MNHNS and CDR2 is SASEGT. This CDR3 comprises 18 residues. This chain's CDR3 is CASSDPGQGVATNEKLFF. The DNA for the CDR3 is TGTGCCAGCAGTGACCCAGGACAGGGGGTAGCAACTAATGAAAAACTGTTTTTT.

This clonotype was seen at least ten times. V gene TRBV6-5 combines with J gene TRBJ1-6, with unresolved D. The CDR3 runs 16 residues. The germline gives CDR1 MNHEY, CDR2 SVGAGI. The V gene lost 6 bases and the J gene lost 7 bases, with 19 bases spanning the gap. Here the CDR3 reads CASRKQEGRLNSPLHF. The CDR3 region has the DNA TGTGCCAGCAGGAAGCAAGAAGGGAGATTAAATTCACCCCTCCACTTT.

This clonotype was observed many times. V gene TRBV5-1 combines with J gene TRBJ1-2; D gene ambiguous. The CDR3 has 12 amino acids. The germline V and J ends were trimmed by 0 bases and 4 bases, with 4 bases remaining between them. Germline assignment: CDR1 SGHRS and CDR2 YFSETQ. In nucleotides, the CDR3 is TGCGCCAGCAGCTTGGACAGCTATGGCTACACCTTC. Translated, it gives CASSLDSYGYTF. The variable domain in full, with the rest retrieved from reference TRBV5-1 and TRBJ1-2, is KAGVTQTPRYLIKTRGQQVTLSCSPISGHRSVSWYQQTPGQGLQFLFEYFSETQRNKGNFPGRFSGRQFSNSRSEMNVSTLELGDSALYLCASSLDSYGYTFGSGTRLTVV.

Worth noting for this clonotype: This may stem from a read error, because a much larger clone lies one nucleotide away. The rearrangement uses TRBV7-8 and TRBJ2-5, with D unresolved. Germline CDR1 SGHVS, CDR2 FQNEAQ. CDR3 length: 14 residues. CDR3: CTSISPYYQETQYF. CDR3 nucleotide sequence: TGTACCAGCATCTCACCTTATTACCAAGAGACCCAGTACTTC. Full variable domain (outside the CDR3, taken from reference TRBV7-8 and TRBJ2-5): GAGVSQSPRYKVAKRGQDVALRCDPISGHVSLFWYQQALGQGPEFLTYFQNEAQLDKSGLPSDRFFAERPEGSVSTLKIQRTQQEDSAVYLCTSISPYYQETQYFGPGTRLLVL.